Listed below are T cell receptor beta chains from one sample, sequenced in a study of T cell changes during pregnancy in multiple sclerosis. The table came from immunoSEQ multiplex PCR; TCRdb's copy has only in-frame clones and leaves some out. The sample has around 130,000 clones, approximately 95% seen once. Source: peripheral blood, taken before pregnancy. These receptors all come from a female donor with multiple sclerosis, enrolled in a pregnancy study. CDR3s include the opening cysteine and the closing phenylalanine or tryptophan. A D gene is named only where the DNA matches it firmly. The size of a clone is reported for some rows only, either as once, few or many, or as a class for expanded clones.

TRBV30,-,TRBJ2-5,-,TGTGCCTGGGTAGACGGAGGATGGGAAGAGACCCAGTACTTC,CAWVDGGWEETQYF
TRBV28,TRBD2,TRBJ2-1,-,TGTGCCAGCAAGCCAGTAGCGGGAAGATACAATGAGCAGTTCTTC,CASKPVAGRYNEQFF
TRBV7-6,-,TRBJ1-3,-,TGTGCCAGCAGCTTAGTCCCGGGAAACACCATATATTTT,CASSLVPGNTIYF
TRBV7-2,TRBD1,TRBJ2-2,-,TGTGCCAGCAGCCCCTACAGGGGAAAGAGCACCGGGGAGCTGTTTTTT,CASSPYRGKSTGELFF
TRBV5-1,TRBD1,TRBJ2-1,-,TGCGCCAGCAGCTGGGCTACCAGGGGGTACAATGAGCAGTTCTTC,CASSWATRGYNEQFF
TRBV18,TRBD1,TRBJ1-1,-,TGTGCCAGCTCCCCTGGACAGGCTGAAGCTTTCTTT,CASSPGQAEAFF
TRBV5-1,-,TRBJ2-1,-,TGCGCCAGCAGCGACACCTCCTACAATGAGCAGTTCTTC,CASSDTSYNEQFF
TRBV28,TRBD2,TRBJ2-5,-,TGTGCCAGCAGCTCGACTAGCGGGAGGGCCCCCCGAGAGACCCAGTACTTC,CASSSTSGRAPRETQYF
TRBV19,-,TRBJ2-7,-,TGTGCCAGTAGTATAGGCCAGGTCCCCTACGAGCAGTACTTC,CASSIGQVPYEQYF
TRBV18,TRBD2,TRBJ2-5,-,TGTGCCAGCTCACCCATTGAGGTAGCGGGGGAAGAGACCCAGTACTTC,CASSPIEVAGEETQYF
TRBV11-3,-,TRBJ2-2,once,TGTGCCAGCAGCCCTCGGGGAGCGAACACCGGGGAGCTGTTTTTT,CASSPRGANTGELFF
TRBV5-4,TRBD1,TRBJ1-1,-,TGTGCCGGGGGCCCACAGGGGGCCACTGAAGCTTTCTTT,CAGGPQGATEAFF
TRBV11-2,-,TRBJ2-7,-,TGTGCCAGCAGCTTAGATCAAGAGGCAGGGTTTAAGTGGTACTTC,CASSLDQEAGFKWYF
TRBV6-5,TRBD2,TRBJ2-1,-,TGTGCCAGCAGGACTAGCGGGAGGTCCTACAATGAGCAGTTCTTC,CASRTSGRSYNEQFF
TRBV9,-,TRBJ1-1,once,TGTGCCAGCAGCGTAAGTCAGGGGATGAACACTGAAGCTTTCTTT,CASSVSQGMNTEAFF
TRBV19,TRBD1,TRBJ1-5,once,TGTGCCAGTAGCCGCGACAGGGACGGGAATCAGCCCCAGCATTTT,CASSRDRDGNQPQHF
TRBV7-2,-,TRBJ1-1,-,TGTGCCAGCAGCTCGACGACAGGTCCATGGGCCGAAGCTTTCTTT,CASSSTTGPWAEAFF
TRBV6-1,TRBD1,TRBJ2-5,-,TGTGCCAGCAGTGACGGACAGGGAGGAGAGACCCAGTACTTC,CASSDGQGGETQYF
TRBV2,TRBD1,TRBJ1-5,-,TGTGCCAGCAGCGAGAGGACAGGGGGCATTCAGCCCCAGCATTTT,CASSERTGGIQPQHF
TRBV5-1,TRBD1,TRBJ2-7,-,TGCGCCAGCAGGTTGGCAGGGGGCAACGAGCAGTACTTC,CASRLAGGNEQYF
TRBV7-9,TRBD1,TRBJ2-5,-,TGTGCCAGCAGCACGGGACAGCGGGAGACCCAGTACTTC,CASSTGQRETQYF
TRBV6-5,-,TRBJ2-2,-,TGTGCCAGCAGTTACTCCGGGACAACCGGGGAGCTGTTTTTT,CASSYSGTTGELFF
TRBV5-4,-,TRBJ2-1,-,TGTGCCAGCAGCTTGGGACTAAGGATCGTCGACTTCTTC,CASSLGLRIVDFF
TRBV6-5,-,TRBJ2-1,-,TGTGCCAGCAGTTACCGGGTGAGCTCCTACAATGAGCAGTTCTTC,CASSYRVSSYNEQFF
TRBV7-2,TRBD2,TRBJ2-3,few,TGTGCCAGCAGCTTGGGACTAGCGGGGGGGTTGGATACGCAGTATTTT,CASSLGLAGGLDTQYF
TRBV5-1,-,TRBJ1-1,-,TGCGCCAGCAGCCCACATGGGGCAGGGCCTGAAGCTTTCTTT,CASSPHGAGPEAFF
TRBV7-2,-,TRBJ1-1,-,TGTGCCAGCAGCTTAGACCGGCTGGTCGGGACTGAAGCTTTCTTT,CASSLDRLVGTEAFF
TRBV9,-,TRBJ2-1,-,TGTGCCAGCAGCGCCCGGGACTTTTTTTACAATGAGCAGTTCTTC,CASSARDFFYNEQFF
TRBV2,-,TRBJ1-1,-,TGTGCCAGCAGCGTGGGCCCGACCACTGAAGCTTTCTTT,CASSVGPTTEAFF
TRBV27,TRBD2,TRBJ2-1,-,TGTGCCAGCAGTCGCCGCGGGACTAGCGGGGGGGCGGGTGAGCAGTTCTTC,CASSRRGTSGGAGEQFF
TRBV5-1,TRBD1,TRBJ2-3,-,TGCGCCAGCTCAGGACAGGGTAGCACAGATACGCAGTATTTT,CASSGQGSTDTQYF
TRBV5-5,-,TRBJ2-1,-,TGTGCCAGCAGCTTGGCCGATGAGCAGTTCTTC,CASSLADEQFF
TRBV9,-,TRBJ2-1,once,TGTGCCAGCAGCGCCGACAATGAGCAGTTCTTC,CASSADNEQFF
TRBV5-4,TRBD2,TRBJ2-5,-,TGTGCCAGCAGCTTTTTCCAGCGGGGGGGACAAGAGACCCAGTACTTC,CASSFFQRGGQETQYF
TRBV4-2,-,TRBJ1-2,-,TGTGCCAGCAGCGACCGCGCGGGAGGAATCTATGGCTACACCTTC,CASSDRAGGIYGYTF
TRBV6-5,-,TRBJ1-3,-,TGTGCCAGCAGTTACGCGATCTATGGAAACACCATATATTTT,CASSYAIYGNTIYF
TRBV11-3,-,TRBJ2-1,-,TGTGCCAGCAGCTTAGAATCGGATGAGCAGTTCTTC,CASSLESDEQFF
TRBV6-1,TRBD2,TRBJ2-5,-,TGTGCCAGCAGTGAGGTTCAGGGCGGGGGGCAAGAGACCCAGTACTTC,CASSEVQGGGQETQYF
TRBV2,-,TRBJ2-5,once,TGTGCCAGCAGTGAAGCGGTCATCAGGGAAGAGACCCAGTACTTC,CASSEAVIREETQYF
TRBV4-2,TRBD2,TRBJ2-5,-,TGTGCCAGCAGCCAAGGTGCCACTAGCGGGGGCCACCAAGAGACCCAGTACTTC,CASSQGATSGGHQETQYF
TRBV7-3,TRBD1,TRBJ1-2,-,TGTGCCAGCAGCTTTGAGCGGACAGGGGAACATGGCTACACCTTC,CASSFERTGEHGYTF
TRBV7-3,-,TRBJ2-2,-,TGTGCCAGCAGCCGTTATCAGGGGACCGGGGAGCTGTTTTTT,CASSRYQGTGELFF
TRBV6-1,-,TRBJ1-4,-,TGTGCCAGCAGCCCCCGACAGAACCGGAATGAAAAACTGTTTTTT,CASSPRQNRNEKLFF
TRBV30,TRBD1,TRBJ2-7,-,TGTGCCTGTACGACAGGGGGCATGGCCTACGAGCAGTACTTC,CACTTGGMAYEQYF
TRBV5-4,-,TRBJ2-3,-,TGTGCCAGCAGCGGCAGGGCTTCTAGCACAGATACGCAGTATTTT,CASSGRASSTDTQYF
TRBV9,-,TRBJ2-3,once,TGTGCCAGCAGCTCTGTTAGCACAGATACGCAGTATTTT,CASSSVSTDTQYF
TRBV9,TRBD2,TRBJ2-3,-,TGTGCCAGCAGCGTAGCTGGACTAGCGCAGATTGGGGATACGCAGTATTTT,CASSVAGLAQIGDTQYF
TRBV6-1,-,TRBJ1-1,few,TGTGCCAGCAGTGCCAAGGAGGACACTGAAGCTTTCTTT,CASSAKEDTEAFF
TRBV5-1,-,TRBJ2-2,-,TGCGCCAGCACCCAGATGGGTGGGCTCACCGGGGAGCTGTTTTTT,CASTQMGGLTGELFF